The 15 T cell receptor beta chains in this list originate from one sample, sequenced in a study of T cell changes during pregnancy in multiple sclerosis. Using immunoSEQ multiplex PCR, the repertoire was profiled, and TCRdb retains in-frame clones only, with some absent. The sample has approximately 13,000 clones, roughly 90% seen once. The sequencing here drew on CD8+ T cells from peripheral blood mononuclear cells, taken after pregnancy. Receptors originate from a female donor in good health, enrolled as a control in a pregnancy study.

The chain carries TRBV27 and TRBJ2-3, with D possibly being TRBD1 (6 bases). CDR1 is MNHEY, CDR2 SMNVEV, per germline (reference sequence). The CDR3 contains 15 residues. Trimming shortened V by 5 bases and J by 0 bases, and 12 bases separated the two germline ends. Here the CDR3 DNA reads TGTGCCAGCAGTCCGAGACAGGCTAGCACAGATACGCAGTATTTT. This translates into CASSPRQASTDTQYF.

The rearrangement uses TRBV9 and TRBJ2-7, with D possibly TRBD1 on 6 matching bases. The V gene lost 7 bases and the J gene lost 5 bases, with 16 bases spanning the gap. The CDR3 totals 13 residues. Germline CDR1 SGDLS, CDR2 YYNGEE. The CDR3 reads CASSRDKLDEQYF. The CDR3 DNA reads as TGTGCCAGCTCCCGGGACAAACTAGACGAGCAGTACTTC.

The chain combines TRBV30 with TRBJ2-7, with 9 bases matching TRBD1. This CDR3 has 13 amino acids. V gave up 2 bases and J gave up 6 bases; unmatched junction bases: 5. The germline gives CDR1 GTSNPN, CDR2 SVGIG (reference sequence). CDR3 sequence: CAWSHGQGTEQYF. In nucleotides, the CDR3 is TGTGCCTGGAGTCACGGACAGGGGACCGAGCAGTACTTC.

J is TRBJ2-7 and V is TRBV4-3; 8 nucleotides line up with TRBD2. This CDR3 contains 16 residues. V shed 4 bases and J 0 bases; nucleotides not matched to a gene: 8. Per germline, CDR1 LGHNA and CDR2 YSLEER. The chain's CDR3 is CASSPNLAGISYEQYF. The CDR3 DNA is TGCGCCAGCAGCCCGAACTTAGCGGGGATCTCCTACGAGCAGTACTTC.

The rearrangement uses TRBV19 and TRBJ1-5; maybe TRBD1 (5 bases). Germline-derived CDR1 and CDR2 are LNHDA and SQIVND (reference sequence). This CDR3 has 14 amino acids. Trimming took off 5 bases at V and 6 bases at J, with 14 bases between the two ends. CDR3 DNA sequence: TGTGCCAGTAGTGCCTGGGGAAGGGGTCAGCCCCAGCATTTT. Its protein is CASSAWGRGQPQHF.

The V gene is TRBV29-1, the J gene TRBJ1-2, with TRBD1 matching 7 bases. Unmatched junction bases numbered 10, after V lost 8 bases and J lost 7 bases. CDR1 and CDR2 (germline): SQVTM, ANQGSEA. The CDR3 runs to 12 residues. CDR3 residues: CSSIGQAGGYTF. Here the CDR3 DNA reads TGCAGCTCCATAGGACAGGCCGGTGGCTACACCTTC.

This clone was counted once. The gene calls are TRBV6-5 and TRBJ1-1; unclear D gene. CDR3 length: 13 amino acids. Trimming shortened V by 8 bases and J by 1 base, and 11 bases separated the two germline ends. Germline-derived CDR1 and CDR2 are MNHEY and SVGAGI. The CDR3 bases are TGTGCCAGCGGCGACAAAGAGAACACTGAAGCTTTCTTT. This gives the protein CASGDKENTEAFF.

The gene calls are TRBV11-2 and TRBJ2-7; possibly TRBD2 for D (5 bases). From germline, CDR1 is SGHAT and CDR2 FQNNGV. This CDR3 contains 14 residues. The germline V and J ends were trimmed by 5 bases and 2 bases, with 13 bases remaining between them. The CDR3 protein is CASSPGLNTYEQYF. In nucleotides, the CDR3 is TGTGCCAGCAGCCCTGGACTGAACACCTACGAGCAGTACTTC.

The chain links TRBV5-6 to TRBJ2-7; TRBD2 is a possible D gene (6 bases). V was clipped by 2 bases and J by 0 bases, with 9 bases between them. CDR3 size: 14 residues. In germline, CDR1 is SGHDT, CDR2 YYEEEE. The CDR3 coding sequence is TGTGCCAGCAGCTTTAGCGGTAACTCCTACGAGCAGTACTTC. Translation gives CASSFSGNSYEQYF.

This clone was counted between two and nine times. This rearrangement joins TRBV2 to TRBJ2-5; possibly TRBD2 for D (5 bases). This CDR3 is built from 13 residues. CDR1 and CDR2 from the germline V gene are SNHLY and FYNNEI. Trimming cost V 6 bases and J 2 bases, with 10 bases left between them. CDR3 nucleotide sequence: TGTGCCAGCAGAGCTCCGGGACAAGAGACCCAGTACTTC. Translated, it gives CASRAPGQETQYF.

This chain uses TRBV28 with TRBJ2-2; tentative D call: TRBD2 (5 bases). V was shortened by 2 bases and J by 3 bases, with 10 bases between the two germline ends. This CDR3 is 15 amino acids long. In germline, CDR1 is MDHEN, CDR2 SYDVKM. The CDR3 loop reads CASSLLTRDTGELFF. The CDR3 coding sequence is TGTGCCAGCAGTTTACTTACTAGGGACACCGGGGAGCTGTTTTTT.

The chain recombines TRBV2 with TRBJ1-1; no reliable D call. With 3 bases removed from V and 1 base from J, the gap between germline ends came to 9 bases. CDR1 is SNHLY, CDR2 FYNNEI, per germline. This CDR3 is 14 amino acids long. The DNA for the CDR3 is TGTGCCAGCAGTGACTGGCGGGAGAACACTGAAGCTTTCTTT. This encodes CASSDWRENTEAFF.

This chain joins TRBV27 and TRBJ2-3, with 9 bases matching TRBD2. V lost 5 bases to trimming and J lost 2 bases; unmatched junction nucleotides: 5. Germline values: CDR1 MNHEY, CDR2 SMNVEV (reference sequence). CDR3 length: 15 amino acids. The chain's CDR3 is CASSPGLAVTDTQYF. The CDR3 DNA reads TGTGCCAGCAGTCCGGGACTAGCAGTCACAGATACGCAGTATTTT.

The chain links TRBV19 to TRBJ2-1, with 8 bases matching TRBD1. CDR1 is LNHDA and CDR2 is SQIVND in the germline V gene (reference sequence). V dropped 7 bases and J dropped 10; count of bases not matched to a gene: 9. The CDR3 runs to 13 residues. CDR3 DNA: TGTGCCAGTACCCCCGGGACAGGTCGGGAGCAGTTCTTC. Amino acid sequence: CASTPGTGREQFF. The full variable domain, rest sourced from reference TRBV19 and TRBJ2-1, is DGGITQSPKYLFRKEGQNVTLSCEQNLNHDAMYWYRQDPGQGLRLIYYSQIVNDFQKGDIAEGYSVSREKKESFPLTVTSAQKNPTAFYLCASTPGTGREQFFGPGTRLTVL.

CDR3 loop: CASSQSRGGWADTQYF. The DNA for the CDR3 is TGTGCCAGCAGCCAATCAAGGGGGGGGTGGGCAGATACGCAGTATTTT. The chain links TRBV5-6 to TRBJ2-3; D is possibly TRBD2 (7 bases). Germline CDR1 reads SGHDT; CDR2 reads YYEEEE. V was cut by 4 bases and J by 4 bases, with 19 bases left in between. The CDR3 has 16 residues.